The T cell receptor beta chain under discussion was sequenced for a study of blood T cell repertoires in COVID-19. Profiled with immunoSEQ multiplex PCR; TCRdb holds only in-frame clones, not every one. Counted here are about 370,000 clones, around 89% occurring once; the ten biggest clones make up around 3%. Germline V gene lookup returns CDR1 SGHTA and CDR2 FQGNSA. V gave up 5 bases and J gave up 6 bases, with 21 bases separating them. The CDR3 is 16 residues long. Sequenced sample: peripheral blood. V and J are TRBV7-2 and TRBJ2-3, with a tentative D call TRBD2 (6 bases). This sequence originates from a woman younger than 45 with COVID-19, enrolled during active disease. Here the CDR3 reads CASSARDSQISDTQYF. The CDR3 bases are TGTGCCAGCAGCGCACGGGACTCCCAGATTTCGGATACGCAGTATTTT.